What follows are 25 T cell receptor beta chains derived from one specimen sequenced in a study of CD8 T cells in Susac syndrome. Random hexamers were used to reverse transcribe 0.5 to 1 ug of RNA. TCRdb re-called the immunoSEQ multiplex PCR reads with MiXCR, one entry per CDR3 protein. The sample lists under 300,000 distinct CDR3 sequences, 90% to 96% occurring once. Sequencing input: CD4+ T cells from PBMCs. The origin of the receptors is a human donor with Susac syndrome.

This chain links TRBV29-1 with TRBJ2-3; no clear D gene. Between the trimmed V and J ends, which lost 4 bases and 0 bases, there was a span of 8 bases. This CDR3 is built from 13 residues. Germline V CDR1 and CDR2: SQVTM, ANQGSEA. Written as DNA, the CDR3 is TGCAGCGTTGCGGCGGTCAGCACAGATACGCAGTATTTT. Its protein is CSVAAVSTDTQYF.

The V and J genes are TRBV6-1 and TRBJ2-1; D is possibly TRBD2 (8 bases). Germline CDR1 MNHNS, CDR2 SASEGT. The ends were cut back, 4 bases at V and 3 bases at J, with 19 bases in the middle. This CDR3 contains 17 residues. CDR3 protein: CASSARGSGSLYNEQFF. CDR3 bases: TGTGCCAGCAGTGCCAGGGGGAGCGGGAGTCTCTACAATGAGCAGTTCTTC.

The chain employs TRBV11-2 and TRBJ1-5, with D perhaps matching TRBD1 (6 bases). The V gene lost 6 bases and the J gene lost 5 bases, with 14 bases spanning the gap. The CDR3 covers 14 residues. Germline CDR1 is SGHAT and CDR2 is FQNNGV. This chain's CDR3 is CASRLRGADQPQHF. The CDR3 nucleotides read TGTGCCAGCAGACTACGGGGGGCAGATCAGCCCCAGCATTTT.

DNA for the CDR3: TGTGCCAGCAGCGCCTCTCCAGGGGACTCAAGTGGAAACACCATATATTTT. Its translation: CASSASPGDSSGNTIYF. The chain uses TRBV25-1 and TRBJ1-3, with TRBD1 as a possible D gene (6 bases). The V gene's germline CDR1 is MGHDK and CDR2 SYGVNS. V dropped 6 bases and J dropped 3 bases, with 21 bases sitting between them. This CDR3 spans 17 amino acids.

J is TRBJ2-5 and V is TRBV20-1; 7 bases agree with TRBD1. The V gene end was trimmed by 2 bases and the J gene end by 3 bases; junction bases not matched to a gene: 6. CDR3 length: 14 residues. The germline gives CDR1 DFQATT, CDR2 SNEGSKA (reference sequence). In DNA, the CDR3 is TGCAGTGCTAGAAGGGACAGACTCGAAGAGACCCAGTACTTC. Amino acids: CSARRDRLEETQYF.

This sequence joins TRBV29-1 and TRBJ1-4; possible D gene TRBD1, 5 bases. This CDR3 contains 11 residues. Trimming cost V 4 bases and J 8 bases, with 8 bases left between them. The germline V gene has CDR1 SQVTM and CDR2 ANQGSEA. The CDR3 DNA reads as TGCAGCGTTGCCCGGGGGGAAAAACTGTTTTTT. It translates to CSVARGEKLFF. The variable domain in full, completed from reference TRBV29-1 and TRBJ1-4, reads SAVISQKPSRDICQRGTSLTIQCQVDSQVTMMFWYRQQPGQSLTLIATANQGSEATYESGFVIDKFPISRPNLTFSTLTVSNMSPEDSSIYLCSVARGEKLFFGSGTQLSVL.

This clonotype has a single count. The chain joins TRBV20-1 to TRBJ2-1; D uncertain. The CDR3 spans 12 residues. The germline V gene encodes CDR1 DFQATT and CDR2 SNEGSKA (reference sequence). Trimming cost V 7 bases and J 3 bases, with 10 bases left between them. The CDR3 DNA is TGCAGTGGTGAGCTAGACTACAATGAGCAGTTCTTC. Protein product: CSGELDYNEQFF.

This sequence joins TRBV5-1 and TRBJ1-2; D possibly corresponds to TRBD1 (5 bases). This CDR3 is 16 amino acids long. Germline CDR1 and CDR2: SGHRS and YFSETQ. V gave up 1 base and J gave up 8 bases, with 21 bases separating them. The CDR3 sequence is CASSLTGQGLILGYTF. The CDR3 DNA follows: TGCGCCAGCAGCTTGACTGGGCAGGGACTGATCCTAGGCTACACCTTC.

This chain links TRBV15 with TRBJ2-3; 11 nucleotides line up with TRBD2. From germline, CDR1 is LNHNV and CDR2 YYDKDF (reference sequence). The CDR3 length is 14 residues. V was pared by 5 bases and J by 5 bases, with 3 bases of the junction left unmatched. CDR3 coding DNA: TGTGCCACCAGCCCTCTAGCGGGAGGAGATACGCAGTATTTT. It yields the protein CATSPLAGGDTQYF.

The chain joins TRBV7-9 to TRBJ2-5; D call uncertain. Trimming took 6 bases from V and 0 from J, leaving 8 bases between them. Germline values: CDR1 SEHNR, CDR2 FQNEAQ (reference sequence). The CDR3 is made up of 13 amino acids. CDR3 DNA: TGTGCCAGCAGAGGGAAGAACCAAGAGACCCAGTACTTC. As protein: CASRGKNQETQYF. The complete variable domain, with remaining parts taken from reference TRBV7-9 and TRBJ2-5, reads DTGVSQNPRHKITKRGQNVTFRCDPISEHNRLYWYRQTLGQGPEFLTYFQNEAQLEKSRLLSDRFSAERPKGSFSTLEIQRTEQGDSAMYLCASRGKNQETQYFGPGTRLLVL.

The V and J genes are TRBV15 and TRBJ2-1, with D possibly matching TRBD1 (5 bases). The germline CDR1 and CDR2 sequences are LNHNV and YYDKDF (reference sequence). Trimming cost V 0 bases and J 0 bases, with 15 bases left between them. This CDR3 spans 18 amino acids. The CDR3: CATSRDQGGASSYNEQFF. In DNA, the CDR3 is TGTGCCACCAGCAGAGATCAGGGTGGCGCGAGCTCCTACAATGAGCAGTTCTTC.

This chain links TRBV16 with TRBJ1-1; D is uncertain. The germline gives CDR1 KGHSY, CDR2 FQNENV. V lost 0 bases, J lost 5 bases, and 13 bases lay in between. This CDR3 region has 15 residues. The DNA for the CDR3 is TGTGCCAGCAGCCAATCTCCTTTCGAGCATACTGAAGCTTTCTTT. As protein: CASSQSPFEHTEAFF. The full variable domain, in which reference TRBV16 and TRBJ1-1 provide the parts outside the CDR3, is GEEVAQTPKHLVRGEGQKAKLYCAPIKGHSYVFWYQQVLKNEFKFLISFQNENVFDETGMPKERFSAKCLPNSPCSLEIQATKLEDSAVYFCASSQSPFEHTEAFFGQGTRLTVV.

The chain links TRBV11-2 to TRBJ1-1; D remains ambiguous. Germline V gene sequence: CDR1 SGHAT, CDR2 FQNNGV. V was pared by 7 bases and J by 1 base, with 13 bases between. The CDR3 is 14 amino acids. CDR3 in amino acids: CASMSTAGNTEAFF. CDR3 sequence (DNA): TGTGCCAGCATGTCGACCGCAGGGAACACTGAAGCTTTCTTT. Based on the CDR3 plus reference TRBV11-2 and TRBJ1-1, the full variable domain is EAGVAQSPRYKIIEKRQSVAFWCNPISGHATLYWYQQILGQGPKLLIQFQNNGVVDDSQLPKDRFSAERLKGVDSTLKIQPAKLEDSAVYLCASMSTAGNTEAFFGQGTRLTVV.

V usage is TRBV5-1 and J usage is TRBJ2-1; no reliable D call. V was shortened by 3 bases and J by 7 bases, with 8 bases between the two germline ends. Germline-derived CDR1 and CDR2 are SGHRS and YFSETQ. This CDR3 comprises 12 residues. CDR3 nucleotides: TGCGCCAGCAGCTCCCTATGGAATGAGCAGTTCTTC. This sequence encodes CASSSLWNEQFF. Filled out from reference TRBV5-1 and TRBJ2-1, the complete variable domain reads KAGVTQTPRYLIKTRGQQVTLSCSPISGHRSVSWYQQTPGQGLQFLFEYFSETQRNKGNFPGRFSGRQFSNSRSEMNVSTLELGDSALYLCASSSLWNEQFFGPGTRLTVL.

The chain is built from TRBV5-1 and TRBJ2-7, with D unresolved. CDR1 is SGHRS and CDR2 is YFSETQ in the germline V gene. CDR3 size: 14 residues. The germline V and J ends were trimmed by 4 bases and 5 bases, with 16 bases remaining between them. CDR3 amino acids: CASSNRALVDEQYF. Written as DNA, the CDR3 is TGCGCCAGCAGCAACCGGGCTTTGGTAGACGAGCAGTACTTC.

CDR3 sequence: CSVGISNYGYTF. In DNA form, the CDR3 reads TGCAGCGTTGGGATCTCTAACTATGGCTACACCTTC. The chain recombines TRBV29-1 with TRBJ1-2; no clear D. There are 12 residues in the CDR3. Germline CDR1 is SQVTM and CDR2 is ANQGSEA. Trimming left V 4 bases short and J 0 bases short, with 6 bases between.

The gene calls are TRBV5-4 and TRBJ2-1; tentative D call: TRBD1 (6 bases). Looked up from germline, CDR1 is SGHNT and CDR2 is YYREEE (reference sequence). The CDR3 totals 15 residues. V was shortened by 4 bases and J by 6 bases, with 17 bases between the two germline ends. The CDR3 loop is CASSHSTFRGNEQFF. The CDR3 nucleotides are TGTGCCAGCAGCCATTCCACCTTCAGGGGCAATGAGCAGTTCTTC. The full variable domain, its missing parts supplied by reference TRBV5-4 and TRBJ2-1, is ETGVTQSPTHLIKTRGQQVTLRCSSQSGHNTVSWYQQALGQGPQFIFQYYREEENGRGNFPPRFSGLQFPNYSSELNVNALELDDSALYLCASSHSTFRGNEQFFGPGTRLTVL.

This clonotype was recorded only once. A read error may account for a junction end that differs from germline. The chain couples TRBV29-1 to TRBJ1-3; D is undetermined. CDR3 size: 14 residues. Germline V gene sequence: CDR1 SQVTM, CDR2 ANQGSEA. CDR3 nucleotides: TGCAGCGTCGAAGAGACCCTATCTGGAAACACCATATATTTT. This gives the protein CSVEETLSGNTIYF.

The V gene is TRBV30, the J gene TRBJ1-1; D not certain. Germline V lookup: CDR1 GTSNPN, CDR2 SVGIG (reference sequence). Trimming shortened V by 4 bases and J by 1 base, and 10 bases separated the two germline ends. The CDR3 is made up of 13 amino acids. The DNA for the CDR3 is TGTGCCTGGAATTTTAGATCGAACACTGAAGCTTTCTTT. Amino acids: CAWNFRSNTEAFF.

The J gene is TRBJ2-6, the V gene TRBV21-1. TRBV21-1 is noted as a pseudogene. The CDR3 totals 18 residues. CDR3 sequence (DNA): TGTGCCAGCAGCAAAGTGGATAAGGATGGGGCTGGGGCCAACGTCCTGACTTTC. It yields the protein CASSKVDKDGAGANVLTF.

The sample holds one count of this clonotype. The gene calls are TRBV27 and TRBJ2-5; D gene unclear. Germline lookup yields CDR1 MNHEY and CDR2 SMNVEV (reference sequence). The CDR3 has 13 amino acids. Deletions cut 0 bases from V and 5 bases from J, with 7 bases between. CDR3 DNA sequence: TGTGCCAGCAGTTTATCTGGTTGGGAGACCCAGTACTTC. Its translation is CASSLSGWETQYF.

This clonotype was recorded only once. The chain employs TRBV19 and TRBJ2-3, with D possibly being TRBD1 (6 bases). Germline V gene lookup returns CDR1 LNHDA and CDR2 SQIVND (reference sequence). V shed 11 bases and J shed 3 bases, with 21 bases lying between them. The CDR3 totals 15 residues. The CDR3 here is CAAGRVGGVTDTQYF. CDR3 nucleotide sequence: TGTGCCGCCGGTCGGGTAGGGGGAGTGACAGATACGCAGTATTTT.

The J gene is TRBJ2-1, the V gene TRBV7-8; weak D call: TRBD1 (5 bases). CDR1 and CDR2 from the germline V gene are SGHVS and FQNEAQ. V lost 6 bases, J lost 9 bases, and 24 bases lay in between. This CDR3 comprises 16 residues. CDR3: CASSPLDSQTRGEQFF. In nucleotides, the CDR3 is TGTGCCAGCAGTCCCCTAGACAGCCAGACGAGAGGTGAGCAGTTCTTC.

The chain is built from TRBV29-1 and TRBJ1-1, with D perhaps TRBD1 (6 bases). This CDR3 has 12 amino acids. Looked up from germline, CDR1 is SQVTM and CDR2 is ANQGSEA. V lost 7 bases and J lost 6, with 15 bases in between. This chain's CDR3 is CSAGGARAEAFF. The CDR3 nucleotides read TGCAGCGCCGGGGGGGCCAGGGCTGAAGCTTTCTTT. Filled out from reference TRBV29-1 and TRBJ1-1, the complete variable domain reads SAVISQKPSRDICQRGTSLTIQCQVDSQVTMMFWYRQQPGQSLTLIATANQGSEATYESGFVIDKFPISRPNLTFSTLTVSNMSPEDSSIYLCSAGGARAEAFFGQGTRLTVV.

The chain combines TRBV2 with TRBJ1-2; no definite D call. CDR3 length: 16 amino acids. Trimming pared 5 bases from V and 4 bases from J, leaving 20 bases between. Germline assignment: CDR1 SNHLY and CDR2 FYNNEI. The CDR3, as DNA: TGTGCCAGCAGTCTCCCTCGCGTAGGGTCGGGCTATGGCTACACCTTC. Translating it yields CASSLPRVGSGYGYTF.